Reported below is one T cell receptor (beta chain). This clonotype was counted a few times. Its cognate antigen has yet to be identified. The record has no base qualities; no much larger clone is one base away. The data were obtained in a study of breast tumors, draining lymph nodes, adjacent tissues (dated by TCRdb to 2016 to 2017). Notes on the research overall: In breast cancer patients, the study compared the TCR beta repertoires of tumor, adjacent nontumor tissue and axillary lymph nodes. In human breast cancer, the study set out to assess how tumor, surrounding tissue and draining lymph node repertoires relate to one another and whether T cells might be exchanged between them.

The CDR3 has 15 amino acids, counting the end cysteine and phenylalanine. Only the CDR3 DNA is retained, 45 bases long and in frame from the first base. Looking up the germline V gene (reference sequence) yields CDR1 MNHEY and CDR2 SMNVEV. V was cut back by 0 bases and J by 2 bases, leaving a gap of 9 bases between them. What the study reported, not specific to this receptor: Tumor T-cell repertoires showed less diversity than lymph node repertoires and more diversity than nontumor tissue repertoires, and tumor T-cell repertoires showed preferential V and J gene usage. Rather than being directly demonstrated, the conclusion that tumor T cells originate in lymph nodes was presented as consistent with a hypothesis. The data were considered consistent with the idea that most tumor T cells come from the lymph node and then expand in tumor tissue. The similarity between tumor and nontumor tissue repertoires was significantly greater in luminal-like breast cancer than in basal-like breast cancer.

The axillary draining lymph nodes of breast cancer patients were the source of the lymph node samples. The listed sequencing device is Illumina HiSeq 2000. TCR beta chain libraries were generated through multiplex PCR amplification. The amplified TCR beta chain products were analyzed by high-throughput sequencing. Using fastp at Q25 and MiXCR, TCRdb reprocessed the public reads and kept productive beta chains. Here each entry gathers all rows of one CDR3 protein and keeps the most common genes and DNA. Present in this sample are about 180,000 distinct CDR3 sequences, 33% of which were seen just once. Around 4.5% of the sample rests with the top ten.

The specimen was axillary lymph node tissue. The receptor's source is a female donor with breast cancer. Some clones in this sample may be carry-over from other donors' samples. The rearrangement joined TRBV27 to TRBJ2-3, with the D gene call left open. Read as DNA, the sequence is TGTGCCAGCAGTTTATCGTACTCCGACACAGATACGCAGTATTTT. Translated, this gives CASSLSYSDTDTQYF.